This T cell receptor (beta chain) was documented in a study of T cell repertoires in cytomegalovirus infection. TCRdb ran MiXCR on the reads and lists one entry per CDR3 protein. The table has approximately 700,000 distinct CDR3 sequences, about 40% seen once. Comments on this clonotype: Its ends do not fully match the called genes, so a read error is possible.

Germline V gene data show CDR1 as MNHEY and CDR2 as SVGEGT. The CDR3 is made up of 16 amino acids. This receptor was taken from a human donor in good health (CMV status not recorded). Some clones in this sample may be carry-over from other donors' samples. The sample was PBMCs. The chain is built from TRBV6-2 or TRBV6-3 and TRBJ1-2; D is undetermined. CDR3 in DNA: TGTGCCAGCAGGTTTGGTGGAGCCCGGCTTAACTATGTCTACACCTTC. Protein product: CASRFGGARLNYVYTF.